These T cell receptor beta chains were read from a single sample in a study of siplizumab effects on memory and regulatory T cells. Libraries were prepared by immunoSEQ multiplex PCR; TCRdb keeps only in-frame clonotypes and omits some of them. The table has about 110,000 clones, roughly 92% seen once. Material: CD4+ T cells sorted from blood. The origin of the receptors is a human donor in good health. The CDR3 runs from the conserved cysteine through the conserved F or W. A D gene is named only where the DNA matches it firmly. Expanded clones get a size class; other rows say once, few or many, or leave the size out.

once	16	.	TRBJ2-5	TRBV6-6	CASSSPWLTWEETQYF	TGTGCCAGCAGTTCACCCTGGCTTACCTGGGAAGAGACCCAGTACTTC
.	15	.	TRBJ2-2	TRBV6-5	CASRNPIGAVGELFF	TGTGCCAGCAGAAACCCCATCGGGGCGGTCGGGGAGCTGTTTTTT
.	14	TRBD1	TRBJ1-1	TRBV15	CATKRTGQVDEAFF	TGTGCCACCAAAAGGACAGGGCAGGTGGATGAAGCTTTCTTT
.	16	TRBD1	TRBJ2-3	TRBV29-1	CSGSSGTGASTDTQYF	TGCAGCGGCTCGTCCGGGACAGGCGCTAGCACAGATACGCAGTATTTT
.	16	.	TRBJ2-3	TRBV15	CATSRGDGSPTDTQYF	TGTGCCACCAGCAGAGGGGACGGGAGCCCCACAGATACGCAGTATTTT
.	15	.	TRBJ1-4	TRBV11-2	CASRVGTITNEKLFF	TGTGCCAGCAGAGTAGGGACAATAACTAATGAAAAACTGTTTTTT
once	15	TRBD2	TRBJ2-4	TRBV6-1	CASTPSGVAKNIQYF	TGTGCCAGCACCCCTAGCGGGGTAGCCAAAAACATTCAGTACTTC
.	15	.	TRBJ1-2	TRBV6-1	CASSDRNTANYGYTF	TGTGCCAGCAGTGATCGCAACACAGCAAACTATGGCTACACCTTC
.	14	.	TRBJ1-6	TRBV11-2	CASSLGQHNSPLHF	TGTGCCAGCAGCTTGGGGCAGCATAATTCACCCCTCCACTTT
.	17	TRBD2	TRBJ2-1	TRBV11-2	CASSSPLLAGTDNEQFF	TGTGCCAGCAGCTCGCCCCTACTAGCGGGGACAGACAATGAGCAGTTCTTC
.	15	.	TRBJ1-2	TRBV10-2	CASSVDPGPSYGYTF	TGCGCCAGCAGTGTTGATCCGGGTCCCTCCTATGGCTACACCTTC
.	14	.	TRBJ1-1	TRBV4-1	CASQDGRVRTEAFF	TGCGCCAGCCAAGACGGGAGGGTGCGGACTGAAGCTTTCTTT
.	13	.	TRBJ2-5	TRBV30	CAWSVLVGKTQYF	TGTGCCTGGAGTGTACTGGTCGGGAAGACCCAGTACTTC
.	16	TRBD2	TRBJ2-1	TRBV19	CASSLGLALPYNEQFF	TGTGCCAGTAGTTTGGGACTAGCGCTACCCTACAATGAGCAGTTCTTC
.	13	.	TRBJ2-3	TRBV7-2	CASGGSSTDTQYF	TGTGCCAGCGGGGGGTCTAGCACAGATACGCAGTATTTT
.	14	TRBD1	TRBJ1-1	TRBV5-1	CASSLEQGLTEAFF	TGCGCCAGCAGCTTGGAACAGGGGCTCACTGAAGCTTTCTTT
few	15	.	TRBJ1-4	TRBV7-9	CASSSTGATNEKLFF	TGTGCCAGCAGCTCCACAGGTGCAACTAATGAAAAACTGTTTTTT
.	16	.	TRBJ1-3	TRBV7-9	CASSLPVPNSGNTIYF	TGTGCCAGCAGCTTACCGGTACCAAACTCTGGAAACACCATATATTTT
.	17	TRBD1	TRBJ2-6	TRBV5-1	CASSPGQGARGANVLTF	TGCGCCAGCAGCCCGGGACAGGGGGCGCGTGGGGCCAACGTCCTGACTTTC
.	15	TRBD1	TRBJ1-2	TRBV5-6	CASSSPSTGRYGYTF	TGTGCCAGCAGCTCCCCTTCGACAGGGAGGTATGGCTACACCTTC
few	13	.	TRBJ1-1	TRBV29-1	CSVVRDRNTEAFF	TGCAGCGTCGTCCGGGATAGGAACACTGAAGCTTTCTTT
.	14	.	TRBJ1-2	TRBV5-5	CASSLVPGNYGYTF	TGTGCCAGCAGCTTGGTCCCGGGGAACTATGGCTACACCTTC
.	16	.	TRBJ1-4	TRBV5-4	CASSLVAGRESEKLFF	TGTGCCAGCAGCTTGGTGGCGGGCAGGGAATCTGAAAAACTGTTTTTT
.	15	TRBD2	TRBJ2-1	TRBV2	CASRATSGNYNEQFF	TGTGCCAGCAGAGCGACTAGCGGGAACTACAATGAGCAGTTCTTC
.	14	TRBD2	TRBJ2-1	TRBV7-2	CASSNYGRANEQFF	TGTGCCAGCAGCAACTACGGGAGGGCCAATGAGCAGTTCTTC
.	13	TRBD1	TRBJ1-5	TRBV2	CASRGQHNQPQHF	TGTGCCAGCAGGGGACAGCACAATCAGCCCCAGCATTTT